The rows below give T cell receptor beta chains drawn from one sample of a study of OX40 agonist ivuxolimab in advanced cancers. Assay used: immunoSEQ multiplex PCR; TCRdb lists only in-frame clones, some missing. The data hold approximately 90,000 clones, with around nine tenths observed a single time. Sequencing used CD4+ or CD8+ T cells sorted from blood, obtained in a trial of the OX40 agonist ivuxolimab. Source of these receptors: an adult with an advanced solid tumor such as melanoma, head and neck, liver or kidney cancer. Each CDR3 is given with its conserved first and last residue. The D gene is left open where the match is weak. Not all rows give a size; the values are once, few, many and, for expanded clones, a class.

J gene	clone size	CDR3 length	V gene	D gene	CDR3 protein	CDR3 DNA
TRBJ1-5	-	13	TRBV27	-	CASSLRDKQPQHF	TGTGCCAGCAGTTTACGGGACAAGCAGCCCCAGCATTTT
TRBJ1-2	-	14	TRBV19	TRBD1	CASREPGQGYGYTF	TGTGCCAGTAGGGAACCGGGACAGGGCTATGGCTACACCTTC
TRBJ1-1	-	15	TRBV7-3	TRBD1	CASSPKQGKNTEAFF	TGTGCCAGCAGCCCAAAACAGGGGAAGAACACTGAAGCTTTCTTT
TRBJ1-6	few	16	TRBV10-2	-	CASSESTLGSSPPLHF	TGCGCCAGCAGTGAGTCGACTTTGGGTTCTAGTCCACCCCTCCACTTT
TRBJ1-5	-	14	TRBV5-6	-	CASSQGYSNQPQHF	TGTGCCAGCAGCCAGGGTTATAGCAATCAGCCCCAGCATTTT
TRBJ2-3	-	15	TRBV30	-	CAWRVTGARTDTQYF	TGTGCCTGGAGGGTGACCGGGGCCCGCACAGATACGCAGTATTTT
TRBJ2-6	-	16	TRBV5-4	-	CASSLAWGSGANVLTF	TGTGCCAGCAGCTTGGCGTGGGGATCTGGGGCCAACGTCCTGACTTTC
TRBJ1-4	once	16	TRBV18	TRBD1	CASSPGTGGANEKLFF	TGTGCCAGCTCACCAGGGACAGGGGGCGCAAATGAAAAACTGTTTTTT
TRBJ2-7	-	15	TRBV7-2	-	CASSLAERAAREQYF	TGTGCCAGCAGCTTAGCGGAACGGGCAGCAAGGGAGCAGTACTTC
TRBJ2-7	-	13	TRBV13	-	CASSLPPPGEQYF	TGTGCCAGCAGCCTACCGCCCCCGGGCGAGCAGTACTTC
TRBJ1-2	-	15	TRBV4-2	-	CASSLRKGPDYGYTF	TGTGCCAGCAGCCTCAGGAAGGGGCCGGACTATGGCTACACCTTC
TRBJ1-1	-	11	TRBV7-9	-	CASSLGLGAFF	TGTGCCAGCAGCTTAGGGCTAGGAGCTTTCTTT
TRBJ2-1	-	15	TRBV6-1	-	CASGLEPSSYNEQFF	TGTGCCAGCGGCCTGGAGCCGAGCTCCTACAATGAGCAGTTCTTC
TRBJ2-7	-	16	TRBV28	-	CASSLPRGRPRYEQYF	TGTGCCAGCAGCCTCCCCCGGGGGCGACCTAGGTACGAGCAGTACTTC
TRBJ2-1	-	16	TRBV7-2	-	CASSREGAEPYNEQFF	TGTGCCAGCAGCCGGGAAGGGGCCGAACCCTACAATGAGCAGTTCTTC
TRBJ1-2	few	14	TRBV2	TRBD1	CASSGVWDRGPPLF	TGTGCCAGCAGTGGGGTTTGGGACAGGGGGCCCCCTCTCTTC
TRBJ2-5	-	15	TRBV7-2	-	CASSLRGSSQETQYF	TGTGCCAGCAGCCTTCGGGGCTCTTCCCAAGAGACCCAGTACTTC
TRBJ2-1	-	16	TRBV19	TRBD2	CASSPRSSGDYNEQFF	TGTGCCAGTAGCCCAAGGAGTAGCGGGGACTACAATGAGCAGTTCTTC
TRBJ2-7	-	14	TRBV10-3	TRBD2	CAISRTSGEYEQYF	TGTGCCATCAGTCGGACTAGCGGAGAATACGAGCAGTACTTC
TRBJ2-1	-	15	TRBV7-3	-	CASSFQGGPDNEQFF	TGTGCCAGCAGCTTTCAGGGGGGGCCGGATAATGAGCAGTTCTTC
TRBJ2-7	-	10	TRBV2	-	CASASYEQYF	TGTGCCAGTGCTTCCTACGAGCAGTACTTC
TRBJ1-2	-	13	TRBV7-9	-	CASSLGQNYGYTF	TGTGCCAGCAGTTTAGGACAGAACTATGGCTACACCTTC